A selection of T cell receptor beta chains follows, all from one sample in a study of T-cell memory formation after mild COVID-19. TCRdb reprocessed the 5' RACE reads with MiXCR, giving one entry per CDR3 protein. The table lists 350,000 to 550,000 distinct CDR3 sequences, more than 15% of them singletons. The sequenced material came from PBMCs or a T cell subset sorted from them (not recorded which). The receptors originated from a man between 18 and 35 years old who had mild COVID-19 (a few samples of this study predate the infection). Cell type and time point are not known. Both conserved end residues are part of each CDR3. A D gene is named only where the DNA matches it firmly. Size is omitted from some rows. Given values are once, few, many or a class for expanded clones.

D gene | J gene | clone size | V gene | CDR3 length | CDR3 protein | CDR3 DNA
. | TRBJ1-2 | . | TRBV5-5 | 15 | CASSDAGGRSYGYTF | TGTGCCAGCAGCGACGCGGGGGGCCGGAGCTATGGCTACACCTTC
. | TRBJ1-1 | few | TRBV14 | 15 | CASSRPGRKNTEAFF | TGTGCCAGCAGCCGGCCGGGACGTAAGAACACTGAAGCTTTCTTT
. | TRBJ1-4 | . | TRBV9 | 16 | CASSVGGATHNEKLFF | TGTGCCAGCAGCGTAGGCGGAGCTACTCATAATGAAAAACTGTTTTTT
. | TRBJ2-7 | once | TRBV7-9 | 13 | CASSLGPDYEQYF | TGTGCCAGCAGCTTAGGGCCAGACTACGAGCAGTACTTC
TRBD1 | TRBJ1-6 | few | TRBV7-2 | 15 | CASSLPTGGRSPLHF | TGTGCCAGCAGCTTGCCGACAGGGGGACGATCACCCCTCCACTTT
. | TRBJ2-1 | . | TRBV27 | 11 | CASQGWYEQFF | TGTGCCAGCCAGGGTTGGTATGAGCAGTTCTTC
. | TRBJ2-3 | few | TRBV5-1 | 16 | CASSYPRDIHTDTQYF | TGCGCCAGCAGCTATCCGCGGGACATTCACACAGATACGCAGTATTTT
TRBD1 | TRBJ1-1 | . | TRBV29-1 | 13 | CSVRDRGRLVAFF | TGCAGCGTCCGGGACAGGGGGCGATTGGTCGCTTTCTTT
. | TRBJ2-7 | . | TRBV14 | 14 | CASSQEIDTYEQYF | TGTGCCAGCAGCCAAGAAATCGACACCTACGAGCAGTACTTC
TRBD1 | TRBJ2-3 | . | TRBV6-5 | 16 | CASSYTGTGPTDTQYF | TGTGCCAGCAGTTACACAGGGACAGGCCCCACAGATACGCAGTATTTT
. | TRBJ1-5 | few | TRBV20-1 | 16 | CSALNSGTGGNQPQHF | TGCAGTGCACTGAATAGTGGGACCGGGGGCAATCAGCCCCAGCATTTT
TRBD1 | TRBJ1-1 | many | TRBV27 | 15 | CASSLFTGVETEAFF | TGTGCCAGCAGTTTATTTACAGGGGTGGAAACTGAAGCTTTCTTT
. | TRBJ1-5 | few | TRBV6-5 | 15 | CASSRSGQIKQPQHF | TGTGCCAGCAGCCGATCCGGACAGATAAAACAGCCCCAGCATTTT
TRBD2 | TRBJ2-5 | . | TRBV20-1 | 14 | CSARDRLAGGTQYF | TGCAGTGCTAGAGACCGACTAGCGGGTGGGACCCAGTACTTC
. | TRBJ2-3 | . | TRBV5-1 | 16 | CASSLAGFPSTDTQYF | TGCGCCAGCAGCTTGGCTGGGTTTCCCTCCACAGATACGCAGTATTTT
. | TRBJ1-1 | . | TRBV7-9 | 14 | CASSQMAASTEAFF | TGTGCCAGCAGTCAAATGGCAGCCTCCACTGAAGCTTTCTTT